One T cell receptor beta chain is described in this entry. MiXCR, applied by TCRdb to the 5' RACE reads, yields one record per CDR3 protein. There are about 120,000 distinct CDR3 sequences in the sample; 19% occur only once, and 2.8% lies in the top ten. Germline CDR1 reads MNHEY; CDR2 reads SVGAGI. The CDR3 is made up of 13 amino acids. V was clipped by 2 bases and J by 4 bases, with 8 bases between them. Unseparated into fractions, whole blood served as the source from which total RNA was extracted. This entry belongs to a study of human T cells and chemical hapten exposure. This chain uses TRBV6-5 with TRBJ1-2, with D unresolved. The sequence was obtained from a human donor in good health. This CDR3 is CASSYTRSYGYTF. CDR3 coding DNA: TGTGCCAGCAGTTACACGAGGTCCTATGGCTACACCTTC.